This T cell receptor (beta chain) originates from a study of PD-1 blockade in classical Hodgkin lymphoma. Regarding the study as a whole: Significant TCR diversity gains by C4D1 occurred in CD4+ but not CD8+ cells. Later analyses included only patients treated at least 1 year post-ASCT.

Note on this clone: Its antigen is unknown.

This sample's time point: cycle 4 day 1 (C4D1), after five to seven weeks of nivolumab. Each patient relapsed following autologous stem cell transplantation, and prior brentuximab vedotin exposure differed. Magnetic negative selection of thawed PBMCs was the method by which CD4+ T cells were purified. Complete response, partial response or progressive disease constituted the best responses recorded. Data came from immunoSEQ multiplex PCR; TCRdb stores just in-frame clones and leaves some out. The sample consists of more than 10,000 clones, around 83% of them appearing once. Germline CDR1 is ENHRY and CDR2 is SYGVKD. Trimming removed 0 bases from V and 12 bases from J; junction bases left unmatched: 5. The CDR3 length is 12 residues.

The sequenced sample was CD4+ T cells from blood, obtained before the fourth cycle of nivolumab. V and J are TRBV10-3 and TRBJ2-7; 7 bases match TRBD1. The receptor was derived from a human donor with classical Hodgkin lymphoma. The DNA of the CDR3 is TGTGCCATCAGTGAGTCAAAAGGGGGCACGTACTTC. Its translation is CAISESKGGTYF.